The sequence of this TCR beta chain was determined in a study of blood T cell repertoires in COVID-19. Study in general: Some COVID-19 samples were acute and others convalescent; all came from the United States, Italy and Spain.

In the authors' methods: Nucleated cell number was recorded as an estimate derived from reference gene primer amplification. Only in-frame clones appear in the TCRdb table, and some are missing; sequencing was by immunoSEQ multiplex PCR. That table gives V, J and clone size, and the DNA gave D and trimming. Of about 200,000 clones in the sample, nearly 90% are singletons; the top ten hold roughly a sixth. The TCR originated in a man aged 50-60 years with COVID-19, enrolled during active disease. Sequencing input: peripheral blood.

CDR3 sequence reads: CASRFSGSGANVLTF. CDR3 in DNA: TGTGCCAGCAGGTTCTCGGGCTCTGGGGCCAACGTCCTGACTTTC. The chain links TRBV9 to TRBJ2-6, with no clear D. The CDR3 is 15 residues long. V was trimmed by 5 bases and J by 0 bases, leaving 9 bases between them. Germline CDR1 reads SGDLS; CDR2 reads YYNGEE.